This T cell receptor beta chain was captured in a study of T cell changes during pregnancy in multiple sclerosis. Sequenced by immunoSEQ multiplex PCR; TCRdb stores in-frame clones only, minus some. In the table there are about 80,000 clones, 89% of which are singletons. The clonotype originates from a female donor with multiple sclerosis, enrolled in a pregnancy study. This material consisted of peripheral blood, taken before pregnancy.

CDR3 sequence: CASIGQNTEAFF. The CDR3 DNA reads as TGTGCCAGTATAGGACAGAACACTGAAGCTTTCTTT. The genes are TRBV19 and TRBJ1-1, with D perhaps matching TRBD1 (5 bases). The ends were cut back, 7 bases at V and 1 base at J, with 7 bases in the middle. This CDR3 region has 12 residues. Germline V gene data show CDR1 as LNHDA and CDR2 as SQIVND (reference sequence).